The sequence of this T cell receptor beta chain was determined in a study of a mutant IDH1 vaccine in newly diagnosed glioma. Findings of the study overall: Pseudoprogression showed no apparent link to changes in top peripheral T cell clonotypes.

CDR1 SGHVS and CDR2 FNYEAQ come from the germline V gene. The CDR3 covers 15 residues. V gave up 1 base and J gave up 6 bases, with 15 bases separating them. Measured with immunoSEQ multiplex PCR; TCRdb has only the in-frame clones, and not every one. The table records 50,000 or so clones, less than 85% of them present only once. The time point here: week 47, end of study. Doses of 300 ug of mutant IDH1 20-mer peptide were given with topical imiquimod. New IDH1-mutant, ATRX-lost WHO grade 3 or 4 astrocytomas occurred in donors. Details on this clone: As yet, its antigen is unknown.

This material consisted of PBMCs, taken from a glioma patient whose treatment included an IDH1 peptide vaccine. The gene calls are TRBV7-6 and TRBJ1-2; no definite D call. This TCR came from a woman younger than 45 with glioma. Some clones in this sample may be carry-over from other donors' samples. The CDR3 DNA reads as TGTGCCAGCAGCTTAGAGGCCGGGAGTCGTAATGGCTACACCTTC. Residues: CASSLEAGSRNGYTF.